Listed below are T cell receptor beta chains from one sample, sequenced in a study of CD8 T cells in Susac syndrome. TCRdb re-derived calls from the immunoSEQ multiplex PCR reads in MiXCR, one entry per CDR3 protein. Of approximately 100,000 distinct CDR3 sequences in the sample, 80% to 95% were seen once. Material for sequencing was CD4+ T cells from PBMCs. The receptors come from a human donor in good health. CDR3s include the opening cysteine and the closing phenylalanine or tryptophan. Fields, in order: V gene, J gene, D gene, clone size, CDR3 DNA, CDR3 protein. The D gene is left open where the match is weak. Some rows mark clone size as missing; the rest say once, few, many or name a class of expanded clone.

v_gene: TRBV2
j_gene: TRBJ1-5
d_gene: -
abundance: -
CDR3nt: TGTGCCAGCAGTGTCCAGAGAAAGCAGCCCCAGCATTTT
CDR3aa: CASSVQRKQPQHF

v_gene: TRBV7-9
j_gene: TRBJ2-5
d_gene: -
abundance: -
CDR3nt: TGTGCCAGCAGCTTAGGGACAGCTGAAGAGACCCAGTACTTC
CDR3aa: CASSLGTAEETQYF

v_gene: TRBV6-5
j_gene: TRBJ2-7
d_gene: -
abundance: -
CDR3nt: TGTGCCAGCCGGGATCTCTACGAGCAGTACTTC
CDR3aa: CASRDLYEQYF

v_gene: TRBV3-1
j_gene: TRBJ2-7
d_gene: TRBD2
abundance: -
CDR3nt: TGTGCCAGCAGCCAGGGACTAGCGGGCTCCTACGAGCAGTACTTC
CDR3aa: CASSQGLAGSYEQYF

v_gene: TRBV25-1
j_gene: TRBJ1-2
d_gene: -
abundance: -
CDR3nt: TGTGCCAGCAGTTACAGTGGTGGCTACACCTTC
CDR3aa: CASSYSGGYTF

v_gene: TRBV7-8
j_gene: TRBJ2-6
d_gene: TRBD2
abundance: once
CDR3nt: TGTGCCAGCAGTTACATGGGGGGGTCGGTAGGGGCCAACGTCCTGACTTTC
CDR3aa: CASSYMGGSVGANVLTF

v_gene: TRBV21-1
j_gene: TRBJ2-7
d_gene: -
abundance: few
CDR3nt: TGTGCCAGCAGCACGGTGGGTAACTCCTACGAGCAGTACTTC
CDR3aa: CASSTVGNSYEQYF

v_gene: TRBV4-3
j_gene: TRBJ1-2
d_gene: TRBD1
abundance: once
CDR3nt: TGCGCCAGCAGCCAAGATACGCAGGGGGTCTACACCTTC
CDR3aa: CASSQDTQGVYTF

v_gene: TRBV6-5
j_gene: TRBJ1-1
d_gene: -
abundance: -
CDR3nt: TGTGCCCGCGGGGACCAAGACACTGAAGCTTTCTTT
CDR3aa: CARGDQDTEAFF

v_gene: TRBV29-1
j_gene: TRBJ1-1
d_gene: -
abundance: -
CDR3nt: TGCAGCGTTGTAGAGGGAGGCGCTTTCTTT
CDR3aa: CSVVEGGAFF

v_gene: TRBV6-1
j_gene: TRBJ1-1
d_gene: -
abundance: few
CDR3nt: TGTGCCAGCAGTGAAGCGAAAGCCGCTTTCTTT
CDR3aa: CASSEAKAAFF

v_gene: TRBV29-1
j_gene: TRBJ2-2
d_gene: -
abundance: -
CDR3nt: TGCAGCGCTGGGTGGGCCAGCACCGGGGAGCTGTTTTTT
CDR3aa: CSAGWASTGELFF

v_gene: TRBV5-4
j_gene: TRBJ2-1
d_gene: -
abundance: -
CDR3nt: TGTGCCAGCAGCTTTGTGAGTCCAAATGAGCAGTTCTTC
CDR3aa: CASSFVSPNEQFF

v_gene: TRBV27
j_gene: TRBJ1-1
d_gene: -
abundance: -
CDR3nt: TGTGCCAGCAGTCCTCGGACCCAGAACACTGAAGCTTTCTTT
CDR3aa: CASSPRTQNTEAFF

v_gene: TRBV5-1
j_gene: TRBJ1-2
d_gene: TRBD1
abundance: -
CDR3nt: TGCGCCAGCAGCCCCCCATCCAGGGGGGGCTACACCTTC
CDR3aa: CASSPPSRGGYTF

v_gene: TRBV3-1
j_gene: TRBJ1-4
d_gene: TRBD1
abundance: -
CDR3nt: TGTGCCAGCAGCCAAGACACTTTGGGACAGCTGTTTTTT
CDR3aa: CASSQDTLGQLFF

v_gene: TRBV30
j_gene: TRBJ2-7
d_gene: -
abundance: -
CDR3nt: TGTGCCTGGATGACAAAGACAGTCACCTACGAGCAGTACTTC
CDR3aa: CAWMTKTVTYEQYF

v_gene: TRBV19
j_gene: TRBJ2-1
d_gene: TRBD2
abundance: -
CDR3nt: TGTGCCAGTAGTATAGTTAATCTAGCGGGATCCTACAATGAGCAGTTCTTC
CDR3aa: CASSIVNLAGSYNEQFF

v_gene: TRBV27
j_gene: TRBJ1-3
d_gene: -
abundance: once
CDR3nt: TGTGCCAGCAGTACGGGCCTTGGAAACACCATATATTTT
CDR3aa: CASSTGLGNTIYF

v_gene: TRBV19
j_gene: TRBJ1-1
d_gene: -
abundance: -
CDR3nt: TGTGCCAGTACCCCCCGAGGCTCCGACCCTGGGGGTGAAGCTTTCTTT
CDR3aa: CASTPRGSDPGGEAFF

v_gene: TRBV7-9
j_gene: TRBJ2-3
d_gene: -
abundance: -
CDR3nt: TGCGCCAGCAGCTTAGGGGCGACAGATACGCAGTATTTT
CDR3aa: CASSLGATDTQYF

v_gene: TRBV7-2
j_gene: TRBJ1-4
d_gene: -
abundance: -
CDR3nt: TGTGCCAGCAGCTTAGCTCCCCCCGGAGGGGGTGAAAAACTGTTTTTT
CDR3aa: CASSLAPPGGGEKLFF

v_gene: TRBV7-9
j_gene: TRBJ2-7
d_gene: -
abundance: -
CDR3nt: TGTGCCAGCAGCTTTACCGTCTCCTACGAGCAGTACTTC
CDR3aa: CASSFTVSYEQYF

v_gene: TRBV7-2
j_gene: TRBJ2-7
d_gene: -
abundance: -
CDR3nt: TGTGCCAGCAGCTTACCGGGGGCTTCCTACGAGCAGTACTTC
CDR3aa: CASSLPGASYEQYF

v_gene: TRBV6-5
j_gene: TRBJ2-7
d_gene: -
abundance: -
CDR3nt: TGTGCCAGCAGCCACAGGGAGTCCGGGTACGAGCAGTACTTC
CDR3aa: CASSHRESGYEQYF

v_gene: TRBV7-2
j_gene: TRBJ1-1
d_gene: -
abundance: -
CDR3nt: TGTGCCAGCAGCTTATCATCCCTGGGCACTGAAGCTTTCTTT
CDR3aa: CASSLSSLGTEAFF